In this sample, the clone carrying this T cell receptor (beta chain) turned up once. Germline-derived CDR1 and CDR2 are MNHEY and SMNVEV (reference sequence). This CDR3 spans 15 amino acids. After removal of 2 bases from V and 6 bases from J, the junction contained 8 bases not matched to a gene. The sample belongs to a study of blood T cell repertoires in COVID-19. The method was immunoSEQ multiplex PCR; TCRdb's version includes in-frame clones alone and lacks a portion of them. The sample includes approximately 210,000 clones, 80% of them seen just once. Sequenced input: PBMCs or T cells enriched from blood (not recorded which). The TCR was taken from a man aged 25-45 years with acute COVID-19. The chain couples TRBV27 to TRBJ2-3; 7 bases are a match to TRBD2. CDR3 bases: TGTGCCAGCAGTTTAGGGACTACCGCGAGTGATACGCAGTATTTT. Translation gives CASSLGTTASDTQYF.